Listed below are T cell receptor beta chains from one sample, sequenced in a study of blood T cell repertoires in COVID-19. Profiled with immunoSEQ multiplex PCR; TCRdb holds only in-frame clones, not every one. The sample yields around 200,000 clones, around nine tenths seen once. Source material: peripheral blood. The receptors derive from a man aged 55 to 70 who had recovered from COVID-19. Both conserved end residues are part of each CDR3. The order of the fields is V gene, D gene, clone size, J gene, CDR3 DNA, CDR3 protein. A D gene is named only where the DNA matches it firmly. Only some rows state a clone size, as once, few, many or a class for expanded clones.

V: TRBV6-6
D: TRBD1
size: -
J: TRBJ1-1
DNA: TGTGCCAGCGGGGGACAGATGAACACTGAAGCTTTCTTT
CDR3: CASGGQMNTEAFF

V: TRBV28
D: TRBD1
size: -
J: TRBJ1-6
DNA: TGTGCCAGCAGCCCAACTGGACAGGGAAGTTCACCCCTCCACTTT
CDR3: CASSPTGQGSSPLHF

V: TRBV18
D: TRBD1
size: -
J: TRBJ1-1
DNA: TGTGCCAGCTCACCACGATTACAGGGGACGGACACTGAAGCTTTCTTT
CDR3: CASSPRLQGTDTEAFF

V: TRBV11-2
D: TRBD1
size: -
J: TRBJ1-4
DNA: TGTGCCAGCAGCTTTCAGGGGGCAAGGGAAAAACTGTTTTTT
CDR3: CASSFQGAREKLFF

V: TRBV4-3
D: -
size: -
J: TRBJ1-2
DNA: TGCGCCAGCAGCCAAGATCGGGGGTCCCGCGGCTACACCTTC
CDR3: CASSQDRGSRGYTF

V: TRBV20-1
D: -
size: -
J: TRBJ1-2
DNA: TGCAGTGCTAGTTCTCAGGGTGGCTATGGCTACACCTTC
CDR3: CSASSQGGYGYTF

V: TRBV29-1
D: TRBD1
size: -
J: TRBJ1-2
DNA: TGCAGCGTGGCGGGACAGCAAATCTATGGCTACACCTTC
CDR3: CSVAGQQIYGYTF

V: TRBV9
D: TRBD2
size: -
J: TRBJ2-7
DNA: TGTGCCAGCAGCACCCGAGGGACTAGCGGTAAGGAGCAGTACTTC
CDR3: CASSTRGTSGKEQYF

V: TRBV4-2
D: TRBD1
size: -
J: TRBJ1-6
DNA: TGTGCCAGCAGAAAGGTCAAGATGACCGGGCCCACAGGGGAGCATTCACCCCTCCACTTT
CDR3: CASRKVKMTGPTGEHSPLHF

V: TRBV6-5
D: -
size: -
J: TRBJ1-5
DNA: TGTGCCAGCACGGTCCAGGGAAGCAATCAGCCCCAGCATTTT
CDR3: CASTVQGSNQPQHF

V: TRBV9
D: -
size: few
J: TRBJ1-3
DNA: TGTGCCAGCAGCGTTATCCCCGAGGGAAACACCATATATTTT
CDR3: CASSVIPEGNTIYF

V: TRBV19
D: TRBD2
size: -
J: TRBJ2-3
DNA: TGTGCCAGTAGTCTAGCGGTTTCCCGAGATACGCAGTATTTT
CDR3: CASSLAVSRDTQYF

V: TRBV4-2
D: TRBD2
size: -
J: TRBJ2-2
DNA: TGTGCCAGCAGCCAAGAGTTAGCGGGAGCTGTAAAGGGGGAGCTGTTTTTT
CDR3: CASSQELAGAVKGELFF

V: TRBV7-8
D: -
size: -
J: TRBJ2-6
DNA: TGTGCCAGCAGAGATACAGGGTACCCTTCTGGGGCCAACGTCCTGACTTTC
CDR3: CASRDTGYPSGANVLTF

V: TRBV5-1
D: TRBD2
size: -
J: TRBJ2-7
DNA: TGCGCCACCAGTAGTACTAGCGGGGGCTACGAGCAGTACTTC
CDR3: CATSSTSGGYEQYF

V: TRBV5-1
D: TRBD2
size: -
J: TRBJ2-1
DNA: TGCGCCAGCAGCTTCGATGCTAGCGGGAGCTCCTACAATGAGCAGTTCTTC
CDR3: CASSFDASGSSYNEQFF

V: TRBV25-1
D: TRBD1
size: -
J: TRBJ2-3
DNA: TGTGCCAGCAGTTTTGATCCGGGACAGGGGGCCTATACGCAGTATTTT
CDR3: CASSFDPGQGAYTQYF

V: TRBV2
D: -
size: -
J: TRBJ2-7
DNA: TGTGCCAGCAGTGACCAGTACGAGCAGTACTTC
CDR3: CASSDQYEQYF

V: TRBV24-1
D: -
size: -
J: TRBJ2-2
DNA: TGTGCCACCAGTGATTCTACGGTCGACAGGCACACCGGGGAGCTGTTTTTT
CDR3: CATSDSTVDRHTGELFF

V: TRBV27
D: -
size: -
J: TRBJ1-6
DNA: TGTGCCAGCAGTCTTTCTTTCCCCGGGTCACCCCTCCACTTT
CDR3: CASSLSFPGSPLHF

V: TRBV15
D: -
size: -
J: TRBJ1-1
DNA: TGTGCCACCAGCAGAGAAGCAGGGGTAGGCACTGAAGCTTTCTTT
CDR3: CATSREAGVGTEAFF

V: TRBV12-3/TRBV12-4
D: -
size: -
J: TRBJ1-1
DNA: TGTGCCAGCAGTTTTTCCAGGGTGGAAGCTTTCTTT
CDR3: CASSFSRVEAFF

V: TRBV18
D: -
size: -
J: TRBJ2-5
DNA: TGTGCCAGCTCACCCAGTGGGGGGCAAGAGACCCAGTACTTC
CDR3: CASSPSGGQETQYF

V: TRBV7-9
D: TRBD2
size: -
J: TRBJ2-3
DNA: TGTGCCAGCAGCTTAGGGACTAGCGGACGCACAGATACGCAGTATTTT
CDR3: CASSLGTSGRTDTQYF

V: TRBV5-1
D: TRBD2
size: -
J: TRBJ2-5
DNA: TGCGCCAGCAGCAACGGACTAGCGGGGGTAAAGACCCAGTACTTC
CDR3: CASSNGLAGVKTQYF

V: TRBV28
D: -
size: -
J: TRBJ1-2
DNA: TGTGCCAGCAGTTTTACTCCGCCTAACTATGGCTACACCTTC
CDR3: CASSFTPPNYGYTF

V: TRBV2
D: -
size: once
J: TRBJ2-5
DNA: TGTGCCAGCAGGACAGATCAAGAGACCCAGTACTTC
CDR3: CASRTDQETQYF

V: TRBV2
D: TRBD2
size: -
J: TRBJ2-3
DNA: TGTGCCAGCAGTACGGCAGCGGGGGGGCTGGGAGATACGCAGTATTTT
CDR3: CASSTAAGGLGDTQYF

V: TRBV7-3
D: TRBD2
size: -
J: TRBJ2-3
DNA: TGTGCCAGCAGCCCCCTCGGCCTGGCTAGCGGGGCCTCAGATACGCAGTATTTT
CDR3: CASSPLGLASGASDTQYF

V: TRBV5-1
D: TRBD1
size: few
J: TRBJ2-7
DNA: TGCGCCAGCCGACGGACAGGGAATCAAATCTCCTACGAGCAGTACTTC
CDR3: CASRRTGNQISYEQYF

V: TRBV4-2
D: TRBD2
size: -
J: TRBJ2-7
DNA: TGTGCCAGCAGCCAAAGGGGCGTAGCGGGAAGGCCCTACGAGCAGTACTTC
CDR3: CASSQRGVAGRPYEQYF

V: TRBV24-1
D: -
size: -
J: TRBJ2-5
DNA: TGTGCCACCAGTGGCGTAGCCGAGGAGACCCAGTACTTC
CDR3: CATSGVAEETQYF

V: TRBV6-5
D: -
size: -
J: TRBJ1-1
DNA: TGTGCCAGCAGAAACCCCAGGGGAATGGGCACTGAAGCTTTCTTT
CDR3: CASRNPRGMGTEAFF

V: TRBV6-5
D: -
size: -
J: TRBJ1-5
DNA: TGTGCCAGCAGGTTCGGAGGTAGCAATCAGCCCCAGCATTTT
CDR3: CASRFGGSNQPQHF

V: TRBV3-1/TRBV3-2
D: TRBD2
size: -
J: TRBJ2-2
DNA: TGTGCCAGCAGCAGGGGACTAGCGGGGGGCGCGAACACCGGGGAGCTGTTTTTT
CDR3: CASSRGLAGGANTGELFF

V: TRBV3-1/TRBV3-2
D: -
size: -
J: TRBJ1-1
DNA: TGTGCCAGCAGCCAGGGTCTAGGGGGTCTTGGGGCTTTCTTT
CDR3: CASSQGLGGLGAFF

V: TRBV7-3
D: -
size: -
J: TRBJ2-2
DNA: TGTGCCAGCAGCCCACAAGTTACCGGGGAGCTGTTTTTT
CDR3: CASSPQVTGELFF

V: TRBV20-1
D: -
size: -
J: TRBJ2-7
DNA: TGCAGTGTTTTACAGGGCTACGAGCAGTACTTC
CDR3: CSVLQGYEQYF

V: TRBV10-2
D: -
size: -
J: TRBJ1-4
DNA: TGCGCCAGCAGTGAGTCGGACGGGGTAGGAAAACTGTTTTTT
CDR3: CASSESDGVGKLFF

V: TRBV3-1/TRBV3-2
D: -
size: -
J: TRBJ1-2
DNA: TGTGCCAGCAGCCAACTAGCTAACTATGGCTACACCTTC
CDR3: CASSQLANYGYTF

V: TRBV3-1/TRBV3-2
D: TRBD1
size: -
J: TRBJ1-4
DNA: TGTGCCAGCAGTCCCTACCTCGGACAGGGGGAAGAAAAACTGTTTTTT
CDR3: CASSPYLGQGEEKLFF

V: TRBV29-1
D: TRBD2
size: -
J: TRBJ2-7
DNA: TGCAGCGTTGTATATCAAGCGGGGACTAGGAAGCAGTACTTC
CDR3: CSVVYQAGTRKQYF

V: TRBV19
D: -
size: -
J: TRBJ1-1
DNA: TGTGCCAGTAGGACAGGTTATATGAACACTGAAGCTTTCTTT
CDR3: CASRTGYMNTEAFF

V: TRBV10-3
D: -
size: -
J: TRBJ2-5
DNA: TGTGCCATCAGTGAACCCCAGGGGCGCCAAGAGACCCAGTACTTC
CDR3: CAISEPQGRQETQYF

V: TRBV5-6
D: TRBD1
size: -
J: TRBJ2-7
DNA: TGTGCCAGCAGCAGACAGGGTACCTTCTACGAGCAGTACTTC
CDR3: CASSRQGTFYEQYF

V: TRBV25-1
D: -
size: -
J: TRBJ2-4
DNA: TGTGCCAGCAGTGTGCACGGAGCCAAAAACATTCAGTACTTC
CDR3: CASSVHGAKNIQYF

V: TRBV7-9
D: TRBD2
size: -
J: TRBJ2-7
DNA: TGTGCCAGCAGCTTCGGCGGGAGCGCCTACGAGCAGTACTTC
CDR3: CASSFGGSAYEQYF

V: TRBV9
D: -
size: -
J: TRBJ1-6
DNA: TGTGCCAGTGGGGCAGGGGATTCACCCCTCCACTTT
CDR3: CASGAGDSPLHF

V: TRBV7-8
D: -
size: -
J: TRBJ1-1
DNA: TGTGCCAGCAGCGGACGACAGGCGCTTGAAGCTTTCTTT
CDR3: CASSGRQALEAFF

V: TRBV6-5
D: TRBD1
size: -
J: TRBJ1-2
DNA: TGTGCCAGCAGTTGGGACAGGGTAGCCGATGGCTACACCTTC
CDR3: CASSWDRVADGYTF

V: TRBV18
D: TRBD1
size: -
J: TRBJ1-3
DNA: TGTGCCAGCTCACCAAAGGGACAGGGCGCCTTCTCTGGAAACACCATATATTTT
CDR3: CASSPKGQGAFSGNTIYF